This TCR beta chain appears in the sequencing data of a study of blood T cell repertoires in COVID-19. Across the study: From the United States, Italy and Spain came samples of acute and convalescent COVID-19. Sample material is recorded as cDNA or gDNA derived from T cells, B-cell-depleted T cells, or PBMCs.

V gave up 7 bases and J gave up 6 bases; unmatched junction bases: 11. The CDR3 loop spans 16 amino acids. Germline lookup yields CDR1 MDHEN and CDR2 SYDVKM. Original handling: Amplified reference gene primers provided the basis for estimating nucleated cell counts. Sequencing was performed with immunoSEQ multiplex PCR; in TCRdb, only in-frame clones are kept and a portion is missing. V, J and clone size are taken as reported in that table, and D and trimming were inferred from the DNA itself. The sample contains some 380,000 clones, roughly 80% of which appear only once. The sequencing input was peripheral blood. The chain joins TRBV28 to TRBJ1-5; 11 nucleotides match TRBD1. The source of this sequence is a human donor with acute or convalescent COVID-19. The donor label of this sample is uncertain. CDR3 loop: CASTEFGQGAGQPQHF. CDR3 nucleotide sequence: TGTGCCAGCACCGAGTTTGGACAGGGGGCTGGTCAGCCCCAGCATTTT.